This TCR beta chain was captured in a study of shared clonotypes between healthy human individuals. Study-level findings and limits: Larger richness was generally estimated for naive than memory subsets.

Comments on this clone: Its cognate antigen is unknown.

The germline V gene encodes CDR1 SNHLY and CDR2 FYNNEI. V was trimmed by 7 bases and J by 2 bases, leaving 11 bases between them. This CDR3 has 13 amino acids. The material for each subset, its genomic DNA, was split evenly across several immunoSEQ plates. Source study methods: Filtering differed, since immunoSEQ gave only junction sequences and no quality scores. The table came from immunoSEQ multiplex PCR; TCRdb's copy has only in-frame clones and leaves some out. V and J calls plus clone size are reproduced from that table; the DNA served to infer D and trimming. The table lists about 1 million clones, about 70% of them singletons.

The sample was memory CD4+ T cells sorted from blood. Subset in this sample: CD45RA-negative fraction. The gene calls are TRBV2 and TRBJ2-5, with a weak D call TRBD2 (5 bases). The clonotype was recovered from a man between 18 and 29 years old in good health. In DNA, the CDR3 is TGTGCCAGCAAGGGAGACGCACAAGAGACCCAGTACTTC. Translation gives CASKGDAQETQYF.